Each of the 5 T cell receptor beta chains below was sequenced from the same sample in a study of blood T cell repertoires in COVID-19 (dated by TCRdb to 2019 to 2021). The library was built by means of the immunoSEQ multiplex PCR assay. Sourced from immuneACCESS, this table was stored by TCRdb with only in-frame sequences that have V and J called. A share of the clones is absent; for the studies checked, an unresolved V gene accounts for under half, and the remainder has no known explanation. A total of under 300,000 clones appear in this sample, about 83% of them only once. Of the sample, 1.5% falls within the top ten clones. Material: peripheral blood. These receptors were collected from a middle-aged woman who had recovered from COVID-19.

This clone was found a few times. The chain employs TRBV5-1 and TRBJ2-5, with 9 nucleotides matching TRBD1. The CDR3 spans 18 residues. CDR1 is SGHRS, CDR2 YFSETQ, per germline. The ends lost 7 bases at V and 1 base at J; junction bases unmatched: 17. In DNA, the CDR3 is TGCGCCAGCGGCTCCCCGGAGTCCGGGACAGGGACCCAAGAGACCCAGTACTTC. Amino acids: CASGSPESGTGTQETQYF. Variable domain in full (rest from reference TRBV5-1 and TRBJ2-5): KAGVTQTPRYLIKTRGQQVTLSCSPISGHRSVSWYQQTPGQGLQFLFEYFSETQRNKGNFPGRFSGRQFSNSRSEMNVSTLELGDSALYLCASGSPESGTGTQETQYFGPGTRLLVL.

V is TRBV6-5 and J is TRBJ2-2; D unclear. Germline-derived CDR1 and CDR2 are MNHEY and SVGAGI. The CDR3 has 13 residues. Between the trimmed V and J ends, which lost 6 bases and 1 base, there was a span of 6 bases. The CDR3 bases are TGTGCCAGCAGCCTTTGGAACACCGGGGAGCTGTTTTTT. Protein product: CASSLWNTGELFF.

This clone has a count of ten or more. The chain carries TRBV6-5 and TRBJ2-1; D call uncertain. Trimming left V 2 bases short and J 8 bases short, with 4 bases between. In germline, CDR1 is MNHEY, CDR2 SVGAGI. The CDR3 runs to 11 residues. The CDR3 DNA reads as TGTGCCAGCAGTTACGGCCATGAGCAGTTCTTC. It is translated as CASSYGHEQFF.

The chain is built from TRBV19 and TRBJ1-6, with 8 nucleotides matching TRBD1. Germline V lookup: CDR1 LNHDA, CDR2 SQIVND (reference sequence). The CDR3 covers 16 residues. The V gene end was trimmed by 3 bases and the J gene end by 8 bases; junction bases not matched to a gene: 9. The CDR3 DNA is TGTGCCAGTAGTATCGACGGGGGCAGGGGGCATTCACCCCTCCACTTT. Its translation is CASSIDGGRGHSPLHF.

The chain has TRBV5-1 and TRBJ2-7; the D gene is possibly TRBD1 (5 bases). V lost 0 bases and J lost 4, with 11 bases in between. The CDR3 runs 14 residues. CDR1 and CDR2 from the germline V gene are SGHRS and YFSETQ. The CDR3 coding sequence is TGCGCCAGCAGCTTGGGATCAGGGCGGTACGAGCAGTACTTC. Its translation is CASSLGSGRYEQYF.